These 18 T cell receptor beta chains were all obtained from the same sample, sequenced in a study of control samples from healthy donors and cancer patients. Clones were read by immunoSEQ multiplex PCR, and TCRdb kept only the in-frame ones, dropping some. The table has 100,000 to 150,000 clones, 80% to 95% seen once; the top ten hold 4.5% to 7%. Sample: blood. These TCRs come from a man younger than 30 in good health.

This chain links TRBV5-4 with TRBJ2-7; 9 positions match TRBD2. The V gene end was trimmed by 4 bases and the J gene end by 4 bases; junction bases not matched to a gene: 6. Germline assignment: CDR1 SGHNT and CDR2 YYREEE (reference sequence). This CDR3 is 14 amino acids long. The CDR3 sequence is CASSVGLAPYEQYF. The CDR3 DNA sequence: TGTGCCAGCAGCGTAGGACTAGCGCCATACGAGCAGTACTTC.

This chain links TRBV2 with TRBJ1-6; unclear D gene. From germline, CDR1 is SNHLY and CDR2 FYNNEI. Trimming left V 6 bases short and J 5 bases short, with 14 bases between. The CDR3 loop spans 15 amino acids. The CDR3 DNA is TGTGCCAGCAGGCTACGGACCGAGAATAATTCACCCCTCCACTTT. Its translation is CASRLRTENNSPLHF.

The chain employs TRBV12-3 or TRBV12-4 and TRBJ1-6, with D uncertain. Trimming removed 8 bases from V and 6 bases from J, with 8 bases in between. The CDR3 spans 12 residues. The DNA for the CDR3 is TGTGCCAGCGGAAACTCTAATTCACCCCTCCACTTT. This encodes CASGNSNSPLHF.

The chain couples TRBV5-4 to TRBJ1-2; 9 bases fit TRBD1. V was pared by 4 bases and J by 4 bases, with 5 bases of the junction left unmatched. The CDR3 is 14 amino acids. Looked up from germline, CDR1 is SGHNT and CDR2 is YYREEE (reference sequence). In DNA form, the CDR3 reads TGTGCCAGCAGCCTGGGACAGGGTTCCTATGGCTACACCTTC. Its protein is CASSLGQGSYGYTF.

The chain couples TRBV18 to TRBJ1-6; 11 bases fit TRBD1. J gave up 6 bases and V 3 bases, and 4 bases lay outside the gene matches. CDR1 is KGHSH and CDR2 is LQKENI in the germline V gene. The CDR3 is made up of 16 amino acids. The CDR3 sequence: CASSPSGTGGNSPLHF. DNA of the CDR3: TGTGCCAGCTCACCCTCAGGGACAGGGGGTAATTCACCCCTCCACTTT.

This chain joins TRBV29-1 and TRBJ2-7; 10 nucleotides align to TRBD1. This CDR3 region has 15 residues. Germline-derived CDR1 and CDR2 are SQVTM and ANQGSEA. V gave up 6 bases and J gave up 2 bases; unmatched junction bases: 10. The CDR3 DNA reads TGCAGCGTACCCGGGACAGGGGCCAACACCTACGAGCAGTACTTC. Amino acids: CSVPGTGANTYEQYF.

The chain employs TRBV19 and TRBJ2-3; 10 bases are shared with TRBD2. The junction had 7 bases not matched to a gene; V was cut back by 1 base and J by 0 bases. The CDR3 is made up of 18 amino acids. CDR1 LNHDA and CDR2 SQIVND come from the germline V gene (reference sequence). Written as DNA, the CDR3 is TGTGCCAGTAGTATAGCTAGCGGGGGACCATATAGCACAGATACGCAGTATTTT. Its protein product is CASSIASGGPYSTDTQYF.

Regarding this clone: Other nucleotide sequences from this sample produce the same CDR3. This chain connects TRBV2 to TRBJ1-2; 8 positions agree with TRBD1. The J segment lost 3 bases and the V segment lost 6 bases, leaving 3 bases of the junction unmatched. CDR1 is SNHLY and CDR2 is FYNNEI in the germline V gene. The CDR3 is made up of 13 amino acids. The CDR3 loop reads CASSPGQDYGYTF. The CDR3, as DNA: TGTGCCAGCAGCCCGGGACAGGACTATGGCTACACCTTC.

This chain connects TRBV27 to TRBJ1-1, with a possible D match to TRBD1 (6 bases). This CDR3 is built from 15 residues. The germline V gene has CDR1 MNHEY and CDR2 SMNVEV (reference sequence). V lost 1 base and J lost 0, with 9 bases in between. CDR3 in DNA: TGTGCCAGCAGTTTATGGGGGGCCATGAACACTGAAGCTTTCTTT. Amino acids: CASSLWGAMNTEAFF.

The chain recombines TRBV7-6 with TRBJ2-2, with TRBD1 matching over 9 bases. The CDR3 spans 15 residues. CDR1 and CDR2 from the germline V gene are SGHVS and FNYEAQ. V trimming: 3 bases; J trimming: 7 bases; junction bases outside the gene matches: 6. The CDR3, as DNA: TGTGCCAGCAGCTTGTTGACAGGGGGTATCGGGGAGCTGTTTTTT. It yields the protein CASSLLTGGIGELFF.

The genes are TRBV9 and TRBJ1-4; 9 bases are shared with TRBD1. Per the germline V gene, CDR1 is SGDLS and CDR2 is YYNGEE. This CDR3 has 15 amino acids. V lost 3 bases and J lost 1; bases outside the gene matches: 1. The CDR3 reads CASSGQGGTNEKLFF. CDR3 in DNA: TGTGCCAGCAGCGGACAGGGGGGAACTAATGAAAAACTGTTTTTT.

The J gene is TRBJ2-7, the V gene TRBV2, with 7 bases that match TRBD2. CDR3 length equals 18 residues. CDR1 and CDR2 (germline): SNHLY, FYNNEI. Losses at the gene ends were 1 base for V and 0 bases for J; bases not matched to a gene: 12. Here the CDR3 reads CASSEEAGWDGFSYEQYF. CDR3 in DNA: TGTGCCAGCAGTGAAGAAGCGGGGTGGGACGGGTTCTCCTACGAGCAGTACTTC.

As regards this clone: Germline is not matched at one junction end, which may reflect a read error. The chain's CDR3 is CASSQVRQGANEKLFF. The CDR3 DNA reads as TGTGCCAGCAGCCAAGTTAGACAGGGGGCTAACGAAAAACTGTTTTTT. This chain links TRBV5-5 with TRBJ1-4; 10 nucleotides align to TRBD1. Germline V gene data show CDR1 as SGHKS and CDR2 as YYEKEE (reference sequence). This CDR3 has 16 residues.

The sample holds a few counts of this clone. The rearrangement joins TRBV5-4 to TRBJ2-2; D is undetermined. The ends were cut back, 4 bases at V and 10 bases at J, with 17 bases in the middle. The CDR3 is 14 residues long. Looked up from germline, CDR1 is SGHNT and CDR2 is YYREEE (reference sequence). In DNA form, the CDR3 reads TGTGCCAGCAGCCAGCAGGCCCAGACGACGGAGCTGTTTTTT. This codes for CASSQQAQTTELFF.

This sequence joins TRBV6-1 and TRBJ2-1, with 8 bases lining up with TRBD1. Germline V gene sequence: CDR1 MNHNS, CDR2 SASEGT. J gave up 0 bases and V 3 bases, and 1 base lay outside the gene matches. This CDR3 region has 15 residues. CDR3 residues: CASSDTGGSYNEQFF. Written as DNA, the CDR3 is TGTGCCAGCAGTGACACAGGGGGCTCCTACAATGAGCAGTTCTTC.

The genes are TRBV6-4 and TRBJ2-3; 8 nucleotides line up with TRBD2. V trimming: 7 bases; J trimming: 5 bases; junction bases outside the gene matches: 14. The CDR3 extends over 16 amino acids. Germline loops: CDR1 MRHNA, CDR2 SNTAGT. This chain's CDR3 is CASTRASGFHIDTQYF. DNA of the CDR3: TGTGCCAGCACTAGGGCTAGCGGGTTCCACATAGATACGCAGTATTTT.

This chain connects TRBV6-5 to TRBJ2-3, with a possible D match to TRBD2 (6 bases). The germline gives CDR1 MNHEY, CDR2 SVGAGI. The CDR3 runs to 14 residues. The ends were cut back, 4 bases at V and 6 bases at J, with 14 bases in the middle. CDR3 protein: CASSSEGGPDTQYF. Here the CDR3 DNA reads TGTGCCAGCAGTTCTGAGGGAGGCCCGGATACGCAGTATTTT.

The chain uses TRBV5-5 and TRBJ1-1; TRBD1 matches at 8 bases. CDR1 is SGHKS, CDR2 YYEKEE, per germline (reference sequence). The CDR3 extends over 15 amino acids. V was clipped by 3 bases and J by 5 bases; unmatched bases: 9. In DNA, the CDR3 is TGTGCCAGCAGCTACCGCCGGGACAGGAGGACTGAAGCTTTCTTT. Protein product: CASSYRRDRRTEAFF.